The entry below describes one T cell receptor beta chain. What it recognizes is unknown. The data were taken from a study of T cell repertoires in cytomegalovirus infection. The study's findings and limits: CMV-specific TCR beta clonotypes restricted by HLA-C were the ones dominating the ex vivo response.

CDR3 length equals 17 residues. Germline trimming cut 2 bases from V and 6 bases from J; bases unmatched to any gene: 10. Germline lookup yields CDR1 SEHNR and CDR2 FQNEAQ (reference sequence). TCRdb reanalysed the reads using MiXCR and keeps one entry per CDR3 protein. This table holds approximately 320,000 distinct CDR3 sequences, roughly 9.5% found once. This receptor was identified in a human donor in good health (CMV status not recorded). Some clones in this sample may be carry-over from other donors' samples. The chain uses TRBV7-9 and TRBJ2-3, with 11 bases identical to TRBD2. Sequencing input: PBMCs. CDR3 nucleotide sequence: TGTGCCAGCAGCTTAACCCCTAGCGGGAGGTTCGGGGATACGCAGTATTTT. Translating gives CASSLTPSGRFGDTQYF.